These 9 T cell receptor beta chains were all obtained from the same sample, sequenced in a study of shared clonotypes between healthy human individuals. Repertoires were generated with immunoSEQ multiplex PCR, while TCRdb's copy carries only in-frame clones and drops some. Of 2 million to 2.5 million clones in the sample, about 90% are singletons; the top ten hold approximately 0.41%. Sequencing used naive CD4+ T cells from PBMCs. Subset denoted: CD45RA+ positively selected. These receptors were taken from a man aged 18 to 29 in good health. Some clones in this sample may be carry-over from other donors' samples.

This clone was picked up one time. The chain combines TRBV5-4 with TRBJ1-1, with D maybe TRBD1 (6 bases). CDR1 and CDR2 from the germline V gene are SGHNT and YYREEE (reference sequence). The CDR3 is 15 amino acids. V lost 4 bases, J lost 8 bases, and 21 bases lay in between. CDR3 protein: CASSAGGLGRNEAFF. CDR3 DNA sequence: TGTGCCAGCAGCGCGGGGGGGCTGGGTCGAAACGAAGCTTTCTTT.

For this clone: The same CDR3 is also encoded by other DNA sequences in this sample. The chain carries TRBV5-1 and TRBJ1-2; D remains unclear. The CDR3 length is 14 residues. Per germline, CDR1 SGHRS and CDR2 YFSETQ. Trimming left V 0 bases short and J 2 bases short, with 8 bases between. In nucleotides, the CDR3 is TGCGCCAGCAGCTTGGAACCAGGAAACTATGGCTACACCTTC. Translation: CASSLEPGNYGYTF.

The chain links TRBV19 to TRBJ2-1; D might be TRBD1 (5 bases). This CDR3 contains 15 residues. The germline V gene has CDR1 LNHDA and CDR2 SQIVND (reference sequence). The V gene lost 0 bases and the J gene lost 5 bases, with 11 bases spanning the gap. The CDR3 nucleotides read TGTGCCAGTAGTATAGAGGGCAGGGCCAACAATGAGCAGTTCTTC. This translates into CASSIEGRANNEQFF.

Points on this clone: The sample contains more than one DNA sequence encoding this CDR3. V gene TRBV5-1 combines with J gene TRBJ2-7; 9 bases align to TRBD1. Germline V gene lookup returns CDR1 SGHRS and CDR2 YFSETQ. V gave up 0 bases and J gave up 5 bases; unmatched junction bases: 3. CDR3 length: 14 amino acids. As DNA, the CDR3 is TGCGCCAGCAGCTTGGGACAGGGGGGCAACGAGCAGTACTTC. Translating gives CASSLGQGGNEQYF.

This sequence joins TRBV9 and TRBJ1-1, with a weak D call TRBD1 (5 bases). The germline CDR1 and CDR2 sequences are SGDLS and YYNGEE. The CDR3 contains 15 residues. V shed 2 bases and J shed 0 bases, with 11 bases lying between them. The CDR3: CASSVTAIMNTEAFF. Written as DNA, the CDR3 is TGTGCCAGCAGCGTGACAGCGATTATGAACACTGAAGCTTTCTTT.

The V and J genes are TRBV7-3 and TRBJ2-1; D is perhaps TRBD2 (6 bases). CDR3 length: 16 residues. Looked up from germline, CDR1 is SGHTA and CDR2 is FQGTGA. Between the trimmed V and J ends, which lost 2 bases and 1 base, there was a span of 12 bases. The CDR3 nucleotides read TGTGCCAGCAGCTTACGGGCGGGGCCTTCCTACAATGAGCAGTTCTTC. It encodes CASSLRAGPSYNEQFF.

The rearrangement links TRBV7-3 to TRBJ2-3; weak D call: TRBD1 (5 bases). Germline CDR1 SGHTA, CDR2 FQGTGA. Trimming shortened V by 5 bases and J by 3 bases, and 12 bases separated the two germline ends. The CDR3 covers 14 residues. CDR3 bases: TGTGCCAGCAGCCTCACTCAGGGTACAGATACGCAGTATTTT. This translates into CASSLTQGTDTQYF. The full variable domain, in which reference TRBV7-3 and TRBJ2-3 provide the parts outside the CDR3, is GAGVSQTPSNKVTEKGKYVELRCDPISGHTALYWYRQSLGQGPEFLIYFQGTGAADDSGLPNDRFFAVRPEGSVSTLKIQRTERGDSAVYLCASSLTQGTDTQYFGPGTRLTVL.

The chain has TRBV30 and TRBJ2-1; TRBD2 matches 7 bases. CDR3 length: 18 residues. Germline V CDR1 and CDR2: GTSNPN, SVGIG (reference sequence). J was trimmed by 1 base and V by 0 bases; bases with no gene match: 12. The CDR3, as DNA: TGTGCCTGGAGTGTACTTCTTCCGGCTAGCGGTTCCTACAATGAGCAGTTCTTC. This translates into CAWSVLLPASGSYNEQFF.

This chain links TRBV2 with TRBJ2-3; TRBD1 might be the D (6 bases). Germline V gives CDR1 SNHLY, CDR2 FYNNEI. V lost 8 bases and J 2 bases, leaving 8 bases between the germline ends. The CDR3 sequence is 12 residues long. The CDR3 protein is CASRQDTDTQYF. The CDR3 DNA sequence: TGTGCCAGCCGACAGGACACAGATACGCAGTATTTT. Together with reference TRBV2 and TRBJ2-3, the CDR3 gives the full variable domain: EPEVTQTPSHQVTQMGQEVILRCVPISNHLYFYWYRQILGQKVEFLVSFYNNEISEKSEIFDDQFSVERPDGSNFTLKIRSTKLEDSAMYFCASRQDTDTQYFGPGTRLTVL.